This paragraph reports one TCR beta chain. What it binds is not known. Here immunoSEQ multiplex PCR was the method, and the copy in TCRdb shows in-frame clones only, minus some. The sample lists around 270,000 clones; 87% were seen once. The sample is drawn from a study of Ad26.COV2.S vaccination and SARS-CoV-2 variants. Study conclusions and caveats: Similar non-spike TCR breadth was observed in recipients of vaccine and of placebo.

As for treatment: about 20 received Ad26.COV2.S at low or high dose, single or two shots; roughly five received placebo; per-sample allocation not given. Sampling occurred on day 63 after the first vaccine or placebo injection. V was cut by 6 bases and J by 3 bases, with 9 bases left in between. CDR1 and CDR2 (germline): DFQATT, SNEGSKA (reference sequence). CDR3 size: 11 residues. This sequence originates from a person between 18 and 65 years old who received the Ad26.COV2.S COVID-19 vaccine or a placebo. The starting material was peripheral blood, obtained in a trial of Ad26.COV2.S vaccine versus placebo. The genes are TRBV20-1 and TRBJ2-7; no definite D call. The CDR3 DNA reads TGCAGTGCAAGTATCGTCTACGAGCAGTACGTC. Protein sequence: CSASIVYEQYV.